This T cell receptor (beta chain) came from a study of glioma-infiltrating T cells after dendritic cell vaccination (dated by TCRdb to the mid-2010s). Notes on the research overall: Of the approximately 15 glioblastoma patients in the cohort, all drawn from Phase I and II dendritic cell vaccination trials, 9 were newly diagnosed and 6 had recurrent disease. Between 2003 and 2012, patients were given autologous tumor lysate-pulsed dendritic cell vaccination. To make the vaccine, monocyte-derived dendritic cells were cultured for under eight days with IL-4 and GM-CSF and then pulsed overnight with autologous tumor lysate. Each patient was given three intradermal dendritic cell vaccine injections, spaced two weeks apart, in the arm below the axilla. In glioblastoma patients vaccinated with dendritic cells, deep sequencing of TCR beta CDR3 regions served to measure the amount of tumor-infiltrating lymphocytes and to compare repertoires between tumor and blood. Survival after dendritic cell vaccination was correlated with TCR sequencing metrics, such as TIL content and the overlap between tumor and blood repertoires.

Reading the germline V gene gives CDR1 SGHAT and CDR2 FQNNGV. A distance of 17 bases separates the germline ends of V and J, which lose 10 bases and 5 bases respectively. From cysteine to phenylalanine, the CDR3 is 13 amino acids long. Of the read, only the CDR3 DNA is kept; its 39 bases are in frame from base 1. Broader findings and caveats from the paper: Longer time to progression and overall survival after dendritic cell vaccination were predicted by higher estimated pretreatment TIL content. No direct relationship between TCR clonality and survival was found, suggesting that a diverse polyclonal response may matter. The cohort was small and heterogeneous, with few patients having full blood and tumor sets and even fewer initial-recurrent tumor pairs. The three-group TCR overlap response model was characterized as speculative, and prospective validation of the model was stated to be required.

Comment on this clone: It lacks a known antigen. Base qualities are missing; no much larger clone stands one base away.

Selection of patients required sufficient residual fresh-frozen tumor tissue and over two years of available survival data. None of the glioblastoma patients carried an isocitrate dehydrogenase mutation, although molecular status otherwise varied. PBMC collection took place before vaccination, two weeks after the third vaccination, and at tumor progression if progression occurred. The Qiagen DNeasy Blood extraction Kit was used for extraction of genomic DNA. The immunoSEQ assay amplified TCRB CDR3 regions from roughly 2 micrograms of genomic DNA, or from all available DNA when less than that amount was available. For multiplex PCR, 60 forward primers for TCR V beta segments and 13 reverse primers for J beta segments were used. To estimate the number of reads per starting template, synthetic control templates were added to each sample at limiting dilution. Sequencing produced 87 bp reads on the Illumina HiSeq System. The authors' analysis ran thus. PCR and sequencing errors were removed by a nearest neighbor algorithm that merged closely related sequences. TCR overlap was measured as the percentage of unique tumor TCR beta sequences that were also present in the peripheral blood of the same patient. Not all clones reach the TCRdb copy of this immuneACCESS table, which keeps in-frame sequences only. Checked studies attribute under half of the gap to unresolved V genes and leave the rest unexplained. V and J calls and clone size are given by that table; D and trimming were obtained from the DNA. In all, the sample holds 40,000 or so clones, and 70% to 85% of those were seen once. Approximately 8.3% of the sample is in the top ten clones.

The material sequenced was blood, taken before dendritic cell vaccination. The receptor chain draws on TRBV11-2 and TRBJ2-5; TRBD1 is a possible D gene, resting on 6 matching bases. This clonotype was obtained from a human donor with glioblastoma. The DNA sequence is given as TGTGCCACCCGGCGTTGGGGGCCGGAGACCCAGTACTTC. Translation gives CATRRWGPETQYF.